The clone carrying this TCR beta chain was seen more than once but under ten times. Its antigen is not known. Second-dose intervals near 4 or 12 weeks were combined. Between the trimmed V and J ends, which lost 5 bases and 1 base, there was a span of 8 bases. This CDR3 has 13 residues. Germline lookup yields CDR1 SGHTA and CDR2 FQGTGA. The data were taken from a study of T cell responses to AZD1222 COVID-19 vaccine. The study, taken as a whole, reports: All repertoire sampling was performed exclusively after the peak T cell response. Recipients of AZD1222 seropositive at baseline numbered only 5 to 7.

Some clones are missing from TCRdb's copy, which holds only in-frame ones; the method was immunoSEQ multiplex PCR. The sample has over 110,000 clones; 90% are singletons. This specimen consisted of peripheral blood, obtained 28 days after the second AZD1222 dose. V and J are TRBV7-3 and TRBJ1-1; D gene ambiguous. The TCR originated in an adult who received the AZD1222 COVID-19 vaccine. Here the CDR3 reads CASSPRPNTEAFF. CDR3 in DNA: TGTGCCAGCAGCCCCCGCCCGAACACTGAAGCTTTCTTT.